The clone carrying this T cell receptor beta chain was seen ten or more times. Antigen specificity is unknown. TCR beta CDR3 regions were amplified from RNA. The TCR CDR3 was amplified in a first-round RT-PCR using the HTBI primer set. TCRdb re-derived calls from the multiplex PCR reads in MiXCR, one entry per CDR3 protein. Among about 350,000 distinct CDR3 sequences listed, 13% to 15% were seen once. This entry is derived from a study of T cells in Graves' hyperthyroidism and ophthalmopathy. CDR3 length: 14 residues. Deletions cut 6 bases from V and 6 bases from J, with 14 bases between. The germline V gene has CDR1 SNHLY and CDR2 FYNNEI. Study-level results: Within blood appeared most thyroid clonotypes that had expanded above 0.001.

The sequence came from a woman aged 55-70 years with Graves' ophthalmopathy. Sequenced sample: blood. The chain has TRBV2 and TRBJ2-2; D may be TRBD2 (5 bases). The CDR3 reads CASRGQRYAGELFF. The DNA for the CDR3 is TGTGCCAGCAGAGGGCAGCGGTATGCCGGGGAGCTGTTTTTT.